This T cell receptor (beta chain) appears in the sequencing data of a study of CD8 T cells in Susac syndrome. Study background: Patients with Susac syndrome were therapy-naive, taking corticosteroids, with some also receiving intravenous immunoglobulin, or taking intravenous immunoglobulin alone at the time their blood was drawn.

Fulfillment of recently defined diagnostic criteria for definite or probable disease was shown by the patients with Susac syndrome. Roughly 0.45 to 1 ug RNA was reverse transcribed with random hexamers. Multiplex PCR with immunoSEQ amplified the TCR beta CDR3 across 54 Vbeta and 13 Jbeta. TCRdb passed the immunoSEQ multiplex PCR reads through MiXCR, listing each CDR3 protein once. The table has 80,000 or so distinct CDR3 sequences, 85% to 95% seen once; the top ten hold more than 0.5%. This clonotype was recorded once. The specimen was CD4+ T cells from PBMCs. The sequence was obtained from a human donor with Susac syndrome.

The CDR3, as DNA: TGTGCCACCCTAACAGGGAAAGAGACCCAGTACTTC. As protein: CATLTGKETQYF. The V call is TRBV28, the J call TRBJ2-5; a possible D gene is TRBD1 (6 bases). Trimming left V 10 bases short and J 3 bases short, with 12 bases between. Germline V gives CDR1 MDHEN, CDR2 SYDVKM. The CDR3 is 12 amino acids.